One and the same sample provided the 14 T cell receptor beta chains below, sequenced in a study of T cell responses to AZD1222 COVID-19 vaccine. The data were produced by immunoSEQ multiplex PCR, yet TCRdb's version contains in-frame clones alone and is incomplete. The table has about 120,000 clones, 70% to 90% seen once. This specimen was peripheral blood, taken on day 0 of MenACWY control vaccination. The source is an adult in good health.

V usage is TRBV5-4 and J usage is TRBJ1-6; 7 positions match TRBD1. The CDR3 is 14 residues long. Germline loops: CDR1 SGHNT, CDR2 YYREEE (reference sequence). The J segment lost 7 bases and the V segment lost 4 bases, leaving 5 bases of the junction unmatched. Written as DNA, the CDR3 is TGTGCCAGCAGCCTAACAGGGGCAAATTCACCCCTCCACTTT. Encoded protein: CASSLTGANSPLHF.

The V and J genes are TRBV11-2 and TRBJ2-5, with D tentatively TRBD2 (7 bases). The CDR3 loop spans 16 amino acids. Germline values: CDR1 SGHAT, CDR2 FQNNGV. Trimming cost V 1 base and J 0 bases, with 12 bases left between them. CDR3 sequence (DNA): TGTGCCAGCAGCTTAGGCGCGGGGGCGTACCAAGAGACCCAGTACTTC. Translating gives CASSLGAGAYQETQYF.

The rearrangement uses TRBV12-3 or TRBV12-4 and TRBJ1-1; D gene unclear. Trimming shortened V by 5 bases and J by 11 bases, and 12 bases separated the two germline ends. CDR3 length: 11 amino acids. CDR3 DNA: TGTGCCAGCAGTCCCCCACTGAAGGCTTTCTTT. This encodes CASSPPLKAFF.

The chain links TRBV18 to TRBJ1-2; TRBD1 matches at 9 bases. The CDR3 length is 15 residues. CDR1 KGHSH and CDR2 LQKENI come from the germline V gene. The V gene end was trimmed by 4 bases and the J gene end by 1 base; junction bases not matched to a gene: 4. The CDR3 bases are TGTGCCAGCTCACTCCCGGGACAGGGTAACTATGGCTACACCTTC. It codes for CASSLPGQGNYGYTF.

The rearrangement links TRBV18 to TRBJ1-1; TRBD1 matches 8 bases. The CDR3 runs to 17 residues. Germline V gene lookup returns CDR1 KGHSH and CDR2 LQKENI. With 0 bases clipped from V and 1 base from J, the junction kept 7 bases outside the gene matches. The CDR3: CASSPPGNRGANTEAFF. The CDR3 region has the DNA TGTGCCAGCTCACCACCGGGCAACAGGGGGGCGAACACTGAAGCTTTCTTT.

The rearrangement uses TRBV6-2 or TRBV6-3 and TRBJ1-1; D not resolved. The CDR3 extends over 12 amino acids. V was shortened by 6 bases and J by 6 bases, with 11 bases between the two germline ends. Germline V gene lookup returns CDR1 MNHEY and CDR2 SVGEGT. CDR3 bases: TGTGCCAGCAGCCTGCGGGTATCTGAAGCTTTCTTT. It codes for CASSLRVSEAFF.

This clone was counted once. This chain joins TRBV10-1 and TRBJ2-1; D gene uncertain. Deletions cut 2 bases from V and 0 bases from J, with 8 bases between. Germline V gene sequence: CDR1 WNHNN, CDR2 SYGVQD (reference sequence). The CDR3 runs 15 residues. The CDR3, as DNA: TGCGCCAGCAGTGAGCAAAGGAGCTCCTACAATGAGCAGTTCTTC. This encodes CASSEQRSSYNEQFF.

This chain joins TRBV7-2 and TRBJ1-2; TRBD1 might be the D (5 bases). The V gene lost 3 bases and the J gene lost 6 bases, with 17 bases spanning the gap. This CDR3 region has 15 residues. Germline CDR1 reads SGHTA; CDR2 reads FQGNSA. CDR3 bases: TGTGCCAGCAGCTTGGGGCAGGGTTCTAAGGATGGCTACACCTTC. Protein sequence: CASSLGQGSKDGYTF.

This chain connects TRBV7-2 to TRBJ2-7, with D perhaps TRBD1 (6 bases). The CDR3 covers 13 residues. V dropped 3 bases and J dropped 3 bases, with 9 bases sitting between them. Germline V gene sequence: CDR1 SGHTA, CDR2 FQGNSA. The CDR3 reads CASSFGRGYEQYF. CDR3 nucleotide sequence: TGTGCCAGCAGCTTTGGCAGGGGCTACGAGCAGTACTTC.

This CDR3 is CASGNREGNTIYF. The CDR3 DNA is TGTGCCAGTGGAAACAGGGAAGGAAACACCATATATTTT. This chain links TRBV19 with TRBJ1-3, with D perhaps TRBD1 (6 bases). Germline V lookup: CDR1 LNHDA, CDR2 SQIVND (reference sequence). The CDR3 is 13 amino acids. The V end lost 8 bases, the J end lost 4 bases, and 12 bases lay between the germline ends.

The rearrangement joins TRBV7-9 to TRBJ2-7; 7 nucleotides agree with TRBD1. Germline lookup yields CDR1 SEHNR and CDR2 FQNEAQ (reference sequence). This CDR3 has 14 amino acids. V shed 6 bases and J 0 bases; nucleotides not matched to a gene: 5. Here the CDR3 DNA reads TGTGCCAGCAGGTCGTGGGACAGCTCCTACGAGCAGTACTTC. Its translation: CASRSWDSSYEQYF.

This chain connects TRBV29-1 to TRBJ2-7; possible D gene TRBD2, 5 bases. The CDR3 has 14 residues. The germline V gene encodes CDR1 SQVTM and CDR2 ANQGSEA. Trimming shortened V by 1 base and J by 4 bases, and 14 bases separated the two germline ends. The CDR3: CSVEVAGILYEQYF. The CDR3 DNA follows: TGCAGCGTTGAAGTAGCCGGGATTCTTTACGAGCAGTACTTC.

This clone was recorded only once. V is TRBV18 and J is TRBJ1-2; D is possibly TRBD1 (5 bases). Deletions cut 5 bases from V and 4 bases from J, with 14 bases between. There are 14 residues in the CDR3. Germline-derived CDR1 and CDR2 are KGHSH and LQKENI. This chain's CDR3 is CASSAQGGGYGYTF. The DNA for the CDR3 is TGTGCCAGCTCAGCCCAGGGTGGGGGCTATGGCTACACCTTC.

The chain is built from TRBV18 and TRBJ1-1; no clear D. V was pared by 8 bases and J by 3 bases, with 4 bases between. There are 10 residues in the CDR3. Germline V gene lookup returns CDR1 KGHSH and CDR2 LQKENI. The CDR3 region is CASQDTEAFF. As DNA, the CDR3 is TGTGCCAGCCAAGACACTGAAGCTTTCTTT.